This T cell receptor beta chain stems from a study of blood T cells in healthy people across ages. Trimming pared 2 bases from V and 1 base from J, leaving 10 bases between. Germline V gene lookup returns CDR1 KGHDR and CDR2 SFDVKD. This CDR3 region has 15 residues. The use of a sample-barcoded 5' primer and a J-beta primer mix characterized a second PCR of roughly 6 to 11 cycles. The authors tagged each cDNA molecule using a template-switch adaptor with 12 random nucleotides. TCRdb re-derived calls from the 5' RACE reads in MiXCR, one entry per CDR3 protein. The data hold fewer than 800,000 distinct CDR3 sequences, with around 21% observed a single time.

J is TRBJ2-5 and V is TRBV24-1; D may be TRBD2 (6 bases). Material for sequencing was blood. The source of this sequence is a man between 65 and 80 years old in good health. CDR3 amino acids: CATSDSRDFQETQYF. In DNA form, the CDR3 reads TGTGCCACCAGTGATTCCCGGGACTTCCAAGAGACCCAGTACTTC.